This T cell receptor (beta chain) was observed in a study of CD8 T cells in Susac syndrome. Random hexamers were used to reverse transcribe roughly 0.45 to 1 ug of RNA. In TCRdb, the immunoSEQ multiplex PCR reads were re-called with MiXCR into one record per CDR3 protein. The sample lists 75,000 or so distinct CDR3 sequences, approximately 93% seen once, with roughly 1% in the top ten. The CDR3 covers 14 residues. The V end was cut by 6 bases, the J end by 3 bases, with 13 bases between. Germline V CDR1 and CDR2: MDHEN, SYDVKM. The source material was CD8+ T cells from PBMCs. This sequence originates from a human donor with Susac syndrome. The chain uses TRBV28 and TRBJ2-3, with D maybe TRBD1 (6 bases). Here the CDR3 reads CASSGYRATDTQYF. The DNA of the CDR3 is TGTGCCAGCAGCGGATACAGGGCTACAGATACGCAGTATTTT.